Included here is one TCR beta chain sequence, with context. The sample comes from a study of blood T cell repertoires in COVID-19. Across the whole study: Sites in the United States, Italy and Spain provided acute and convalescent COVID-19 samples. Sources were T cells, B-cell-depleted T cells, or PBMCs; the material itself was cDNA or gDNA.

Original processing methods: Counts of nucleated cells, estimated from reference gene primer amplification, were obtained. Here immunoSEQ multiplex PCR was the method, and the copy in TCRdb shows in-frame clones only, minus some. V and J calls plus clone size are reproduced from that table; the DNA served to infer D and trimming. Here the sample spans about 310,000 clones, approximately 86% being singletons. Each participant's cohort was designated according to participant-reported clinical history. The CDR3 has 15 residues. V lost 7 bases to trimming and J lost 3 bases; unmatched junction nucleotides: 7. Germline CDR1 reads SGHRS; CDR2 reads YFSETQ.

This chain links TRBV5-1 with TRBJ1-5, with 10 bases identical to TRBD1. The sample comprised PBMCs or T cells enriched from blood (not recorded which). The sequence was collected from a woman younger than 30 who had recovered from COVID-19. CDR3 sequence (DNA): TGCGCCAGCTCAACCGGGACAGGGGACAATCAGCCCCAGCATTTT. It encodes CASSTGTGDNQPQHF. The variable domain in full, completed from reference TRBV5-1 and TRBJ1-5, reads KAGVTQTPRYLIKTRGQQVTLSCSPISGHRSVSWYQQTPGQGLQFLFEYFSETQRNKGNFPGRFSGRQFSNSRSEMNVSTLELGDSALYLCASSTGTGDNQPQHFGDGTRLSIL.